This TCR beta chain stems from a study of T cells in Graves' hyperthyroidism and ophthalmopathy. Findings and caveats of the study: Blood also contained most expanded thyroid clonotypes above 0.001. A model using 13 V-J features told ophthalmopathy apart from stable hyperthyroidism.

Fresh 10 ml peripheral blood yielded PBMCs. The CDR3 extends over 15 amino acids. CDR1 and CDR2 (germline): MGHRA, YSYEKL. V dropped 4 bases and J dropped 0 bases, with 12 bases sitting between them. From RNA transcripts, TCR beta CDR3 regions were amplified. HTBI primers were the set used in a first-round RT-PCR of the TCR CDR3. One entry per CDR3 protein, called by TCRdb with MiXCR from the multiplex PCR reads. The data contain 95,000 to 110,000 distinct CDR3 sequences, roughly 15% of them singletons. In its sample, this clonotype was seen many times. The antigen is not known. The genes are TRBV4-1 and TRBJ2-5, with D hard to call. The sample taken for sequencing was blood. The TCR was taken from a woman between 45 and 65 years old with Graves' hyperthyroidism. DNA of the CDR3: TGCGCCAGCAGCCCCCATATGCGGTACCAAGAGACCCAGTACTTC. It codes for CASSPHMRYQETQYF.